Here is one T cell receptor beta chain with its context. This clone has just a few counts. There is no known antigen for this receptor. No base qualities exist here, and no much larger clone lies one base off it. TCRbeta CDR3 regions were amplified from genomic DNA using the immunoSEQ Assay, a bias-controlled multiplex PCR. The paper's processing steps were these. Within the assay, amplification of reference gene primers was used to estimate how many nucleated cells each sample contained. To quantify the absolute abundance of each unique TCRbeta CDR3 rearrangement, sequence reads were collapsed and filtered. Productive Simpson clonality was computed per sample as the square root of Simpson's diversity index over productive rearrangements. TCRdb's version of the immuneACCESS table is confined to in-frame rearrangements and falls short of the full clone set. An unresolved V gene accounts for under half of the shortfall where checked; the remainder is of unknown origin. V and J calls and clone size come straight from that table; D and trimming were deduced from the DNA. The sample yields 250,000 or so clones; about four fifths were counted once. The ten biggest clones cover around 3.7% of the sample.

In the prospective study, participants were roughly 18 to 100 years old, resided in about two dozen geographic areas of the United States, and were enrolled through a virtual design. Cohort assignment in the prospective study relied on participant-reported clinical history from a screening survey and a study questionnaire. Recovered participants in ImmuneRACE Cohort 3 were defined as having two consecutive negative NP/OP PCR tests, clearance from a healthcare professional, or resolution of symptoms. Mobile phlebotomists in the prospective study collected whole blood, serum and a nasopharyngeal or oropharyngeal swab from every participant. Prospective study participants could optionally give additional blood draws and questionnaires over an approximately two-month period. Blood samples from the prospective study were shipped frozen or at room temperature prior to DNA extraction. Spanning cysteine to phenylalanine, the CDR3 consists of 17 amino acids. Of the read, only the CDR3 DNA is kept; its 51 bases are in frame from base 1. CDR1 and CDR2, looked up from the germline V gene, are SQVTM and ANQGSEA. The V end gives up 4 bases and the J end 0 bases, leaving 11 bases in the junction not matched to a gene.

The sample belongs to a study of blood T cell repertoires in COVID-19 (TCRdb year 2020). Some background on the complete study: Samples covering the acute and convalescent phases of COVID-19 were provided by collaborators in the United States, Italy and Spain. The repertoires were made available in a free public database intended to serve as a resource for research on the immune response to SARS-CoV-2. The prospective study material was composed of cDNA or gDNA derived from T cells, B-cell-depleted T cells, or PBMCs. Deeply sampled blood TCRbeta repertoires from subjects exposed to, actively infected with, or recovered from COVID-19 were included in the dataset. The samples were drawn from the first 160 participants of the ongoing ImmuneRACE study and from 1,200 or so subjects provided by 6 global collaborators. HLA class I and class II types, where available, came from metadata supplied by the sample provider rather than from assay-based typing. Sample metadata almost always included a de-identified subject ID, COVID-19 status, age in years and sex.

Study-wide findings and limitations: Clinical and demographic metadata were provided uncurated, with the amount varying by source and participant.

Sequenced input: PBMCs or T cells enriched from blood (not recorded which). The rearranged chain carries TRBV29-1 and TRBJ2-3, with 9 middle bases fitting TRBD1. This sequence originates from a man aged 45-65 years who had recovered from COVID-19. The CDR3 has the sequence CSVVVRGTGRSTDTQYF. Read as DNA, the sequence is TGCAGCGTTGTCGTCCGGGGGACAGGGCGTAGCACAGATACGCAGTATTTT.